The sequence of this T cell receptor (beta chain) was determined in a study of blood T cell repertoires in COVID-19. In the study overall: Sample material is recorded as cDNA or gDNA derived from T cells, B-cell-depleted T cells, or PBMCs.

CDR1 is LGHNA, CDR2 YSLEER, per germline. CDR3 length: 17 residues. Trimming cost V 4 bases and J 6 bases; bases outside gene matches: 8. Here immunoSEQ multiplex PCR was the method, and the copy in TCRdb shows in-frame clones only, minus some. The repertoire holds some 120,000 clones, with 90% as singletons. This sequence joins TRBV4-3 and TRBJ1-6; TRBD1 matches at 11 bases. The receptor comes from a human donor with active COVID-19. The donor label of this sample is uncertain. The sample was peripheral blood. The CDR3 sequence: CASSLGQGAVFNSPLHF. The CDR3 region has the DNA TGCGCCAGCAGCCTTGGACAGGGGGCTGTTTTTAATTCACCCCTCCACTTT.